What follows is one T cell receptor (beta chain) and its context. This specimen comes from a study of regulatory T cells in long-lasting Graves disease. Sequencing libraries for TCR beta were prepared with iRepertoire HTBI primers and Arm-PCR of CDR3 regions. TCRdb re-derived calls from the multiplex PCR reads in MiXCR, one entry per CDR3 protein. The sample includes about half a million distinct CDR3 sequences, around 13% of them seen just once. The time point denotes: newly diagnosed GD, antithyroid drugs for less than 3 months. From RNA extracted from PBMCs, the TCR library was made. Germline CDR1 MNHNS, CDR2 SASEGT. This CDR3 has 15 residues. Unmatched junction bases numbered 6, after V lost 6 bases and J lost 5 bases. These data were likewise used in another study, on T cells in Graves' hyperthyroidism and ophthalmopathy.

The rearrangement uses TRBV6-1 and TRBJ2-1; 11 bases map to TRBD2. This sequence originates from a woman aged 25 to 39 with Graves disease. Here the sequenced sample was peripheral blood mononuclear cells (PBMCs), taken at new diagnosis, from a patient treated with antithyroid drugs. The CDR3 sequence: CASRETSGAHNEQFF. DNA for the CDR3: TGTGCCAGCAGGGAGACTAGCGGGGCACACAATGAGCAGTTCTTC.